The 26 T cell receptor beta chains presented below share a single source sample, sequenced in a study of shared clonotypes between healthy human individuals. Positively selected for CCR7, the CD45RO-negative cells used as naive CD8 cells excluded terminally differentiated effector memory CD45RA+ cells. This table comes from immunoSEQ multiplex PCR, and its TCRdb copy is limited to in-frame clones, with some not included. The sample comprises around 2,100,000 clones, approximately 94% of which are singletons, and less than 1.5% rests with the top ten. The specimen sequenced was naive CD8+ T cells sorted from blood. The receptors stem from a man aged 18 to 29 in good health.

The chain employs TRBV28 and TRBJ2-7; tentatively, D is TRBD1 (5 bases). CDR3 length: 12 residues. From germline, CDR1 is MDHEN and CDR2 SYDVKM. Trimming removed 6 bases at V and 5 bases at J, with 11 bases between. CDR3 coding DNA: TGTGCCAGCAGCCCAGGGTTCCACGAGCAGTACTTC. Its protein product is CASSPGFHEQYF. Full variable domain (outside the CDR3, taken from reference TRBV28 and TRBJ2-7): DVKVTQSSRYLVKRTGEKVFLECVQDMDHENMFWYRQDPGLGLRLIYFSYDVKMKEKGDIPEGYSVSREKKERFSLILESASTNQTSMYLCASSPGFHEQYFGPGTRLTVT.

Worth noting for this clone: Other DNA sequences of this sample code for an identical CDR3. This chain connects TRBV30 to TRBJ1-2, with D uncertain. With 0 bases removed from V and 4 bases from J, the gap between germline ends came to 9 bases. The length of the CDR3 is 13 residues. Germline V CDR1 and CDR2: GTSNPN, SVGIG (reference sequence). The CDR3 nucleotides read TGTGCCTGGAGTGTTGGGGAGGGCTATGGCTACACCTTC. Its translation: CAWSVGEGYGYTF.

This rearrangement joins TRBV2 to TRBJ2-7; the D is unclear. The CDR3 runs to 14 residues. V lost 1 base to trimming and J lost 4 bases, with 11 bases between them. The germline CDR1 and CDR2 sequences are SNHLY and FYNNEI. The chain's CDR3 is CASSEGYREYEQYF. The CDR3 bases are TGTGCCAGCAGTGAAGGGTACCGAGAGTACGAGCAGTACTTC.

A note on this clone: Other nucleotide sequences in the sample specify the same CDR3. V gene TRBV5-6 combines with J gene TRBJ1-2; D not certain. This CDR3 comprises 13 residues. The V and J ends lost 0 bases and 2 bases respectively, with 5 bases between them. The germline V gene encodes CDR1 SGHDT and CDR2 YYEEEE. The CDR3 DNA follows: TGTGCCAGCAGCTTGGGGGCGAACTATGGCTACACCTTC. It codes for CASSLGANYGYTF. The full variable domain, with the rest looked up from reference TRBV5-6 and TRBJ1-2, is DAGVTQSPTHLIKTRGQQVTLRCSPKSGHDTVSWYQQALGQGPQFIFQYYEEEERQRGNFPDRFSGHQFPNYSSELNVNALLLGDSALYLCASSLGANYGYTFGSGTRLTVV.

The chain joins TRBV9 to TRBJ1-2; D ambiguous. Germline V lookup: CDR1 SGDLS, CDR2 YYNGEE. The CDR3 extends over 15 amino acids. The V gene lost 4 bases and the J gene lost 3 bases, with 16 bases spanning the gap. Written as DNA, the CDR3 is TGTGCCAGCAGCTCCTCGCTAGGGCTCGACTATGGCTACACCTTC. It translates to CASSSSLGLDYGYTF. Complete variable domain (other parts from reference TRBV9 and TRBJ1-2): DSGVTQTPKHLITATGQRVTLRCSPRSGDLSVYWYQQSLDQGLQFLIQYYNGEERAKGNILERFSAQQFPDLHSELNLSSLELGDSALYFCASSSSLGLDYGYTFGSGTRLTVV.

The chain couples TRBV5-1 to TRBJ1-2; D is ambiguous. V was cut by 5 bases and J by 5 bases, with 7 bases left in between. CDR1 and CDR2 from the germline V gene are SGHRS and YFSETQ. This CDR3 spans 11 amino acids. The CDR3, as DNA: TGCGCCAGCAGGGAAGAATATGGCTACACCTTC. It encodes CASREEYGYTF.

A single count supports this clone. The chain is built from TRBV28 and TRBJ2-2; D may be TRBD1 (5 bases). Germline V CDR1 and CDR2: MDHEN, SYDVKM. The CDR3 sequence is 15 residues long. Trimming stripped 2 bases from V and 7 bases from J, with 14 bases between. CDR3 sequence: CASSLRHLRDGELFF. In nucleotides, the CDR3 is TGTGCCAGCAGTTTAAGACACCTCAGGGACGGGGAGCTGTTTTTT. The full variable domain, in which reference TRBV28 and TRBJ2-2 provide the parts outside the CDR3, is DVKVTQSSRYLVKRTGEKVFLECVQDMDHENMFWYRQDPGLGLRLIYFSYDVKMKEKGDIPEGYSVSREKKERFSLILESASTNQTSMYLCASSLRHLRDGELFFGEGSRLTVL.

J is TRBJ1-2 and V is TRBV2, with TRBD1 matching 8 bases. Germline V gives CDR1 SNHLY, CDR2 FYNNEI. The CDR3 sequence is 16 residues long. The V and J ends lost 8 bases and 0 bases, in that order; junction bases with no gene match: 11. The CDR3 nucleotides read TGTGCCAGCGACGGAGATACAGGGGGGGCTAACTATGGCTACACCTTC. Its translation: CASDGDTGGANYGYTF.

This chain uses TRBV11-3 with TRBJ2-6; D ambiguous. CDR1 and CDR2 from the germline V gene are SGHNT and YENEEA. V lost 0 bases and J lost 4, with 7 bases in between. The CDR3 spans 15 residues. CDR3 loop: CASSLDRQGANVLTF. DNA for the CDR3: TGTGCCAGCAGCTTAGATCGGCAAGGGGCCAACGTCCTGACTTTC.

This sequence joins TRBV10-3 and TRBJ1-1; tentatively, D is TRBD1 (6 bases). CDR1 ENHRY and CDR2 SYGVKD come from the germline V gene. V was trimmed by 2 bases and J by 6 bases, leaving 13 bases between them. The CDR3 has 14 residues. The CDR3 nucleotides read TGTGCCATCAGTGAGGGGGGGCCCGAGGCTGAAGCTTTCTTT. Its protein is CAISEGGPEAEAFF.

This chain uses TRBV7-9 with TRBJ2-7; D call uncertain. This CDR3 has 12 residues. V lost 8 bases and J lost 0, with 8 bases in between. Germline V CDR1 and CDR2: SEHNR, FQNEAQ (reference sequence). The CDR3 sequence is CASGRGSYEQYF. In nucleotides, the CDR3 is TGTGCCAGCGGCCGTGGCTCCTACGAGCAGTACTTC.

This sequence joins TRBV6-4 and TRBJ2-7; D uncertain. Germline V gene sequence: CDR1 MRHNA, CDR2 SNTAGT. CDR3 length equals 13 residues. Trimming cost V 6 bases and J 3 bases, with 12 bases left between them. The CDR3 bases are TGTGCCAGCAGGACCTCCCGCCTCTACGAGCAGTACTTC. This codes for CASRTSRLYEQYF.

This chain links TRBV27 with TRBJ1-5; D possibly corresponds to TRBD1 (5 bases). This CDR3 comprises 15 residues. V shed 5 bases and J shed 9 bases, with 20 bases lying between them. Looked up from germline, CDR1 is MNHEY and CDR2 is SMNVEV (reference sequence). The CDR3 spells CASSPVGALHLPQHF. In DNA, the CDR3 is TGTGCCAGCAGTCCCGTCGGGGCCCTACATTTGCCCCAGCATTTT.

The V and J genes are TRBV7-8 and TRBJ1-4; TRBD1 agrees at 8 bases. The CDR3 runs to 17 residues. The junction had 8 bases not matched to a gene; V was cut back by 1 base and J by 4 bases. CDR1 is SGHVS and CDR2 is FQNEAQ in the germline V gene. In DNA, the CDR3 is TGTGCCAGCAGCTTAGATGAGACAGGGGTTAATAATGAAAAACTGTTTTTT. It yields the protein CASSLDETGVNNEKLFF.

V usage is TRBV5-6 and J usage is TRBJ2-5; 11 nucleotides align to TRBD2. Germline V lookup: CDR1 SGHDT, CDR2 YYEEEE. There are 16 residues in the CDR3. V lost 3 bases, J lost 1 base, and 5 bases stayed unmatched. This CDR3 is CASSYRLAGSQETQYF. CDR3 DNA sequence: TGTGCCAGCAGCTATAGACTAGCGGGGTCCCAAGAGACCCAGTACTTC.

The chain carries TRBV25-1 and TRBJ2-1; 8 nucleotides line up with TRBD2. The germline V gene encodes CDR1 MGHDK and CDR2 SYGVNS. The CDR3 runs 16 residues. V trimming: 3 bases; J trimming: 10 bases; junction bases outside the gene matches: 14. The CDR3 DNA reads TGTGCCAGCAGTGATTTAATTGGGACTAGGGTGGGGGAGCAGTTCTTC. Encoded protein: CASSDLIGTRVGEQFF.

The chain is built from TRBV29-1 and TRBJ2-2; D unclear. V was pared by 0 bases and J by 6 bases, with 8 bases between. CDR3 size: 13 residues. Germline V gives CDR1 SQVTM, CDR2 ANQGSEA. The chain's CDR3 is CSVEEKGSGELFF. The CDR3 DNA reads as TGCAGCGTTGAAGAAAAGGGTTCCGGGGAGCTGTTTTTT.

The V call is TRBV29-1, the J call TRBJ2-7; no definite D call. The germline V gene encodes CDR1 SQVTM and CDR2 ANQGSEA. Trimming left V 6 bases short and J 0 bases short, with 12 bases between. This CDR3 comprises 13 residues. The CDR3, as DNA: TGCAGCGTCCTAGAGGAATCCTCCTACGAGCAGTACTTC. It codes for CSVLEESSYEQYF.

A word on this clone: Other DNA sequences in this specimen translate into the identical CDR3. The CDR3 reads CASSFRGPGNTIYF. The CDR3, as DNA: TGTGCCAGCAGTTTCAGGGGGCCTGGAAACACCATATATTTT. V and J are TRBV28 and TRBJ1-3; 8 positions match TRBD1. V was clipped by 3 bases and J by 2 bases; unmatched bases: 0. This CDR3 is 14 amino acids long. Germline CDR1 is MDHEN and CDR2 is SYDVKM.

V usage is TRBV4-3 and J usage is TRBJ2-1, with TRBD2 matching over 13 bases. This CDR3 is built from 17 residues. Per the germline V gene, CDR1 is LGHNA and CDR2 is YSLEER. With 4 bases clipped from V and 9 bases from J, the junction kept 12 bases outside the gene matches. CDR3 residues: CASSLRLAGGLIGEQFF. CDR3 DNA: TGCGCCAGCAGCCTCCGACTAGCGGGGGGTTTGATCGGTGAGCAGTTCTTC.

This chain connects TRBV15 to TRBJ1-2, with D possibly TRBD1 on 6 matching bases. This CDR3 comprises 11 residues. Germline V gene lookup returns CDR1 LNHNV and CDR2 YYDKDF (reference sequence). V was trimmed by 4 bases and J by 14 bases, leaving 14 bases between them. CDR3 coding DNA: TGTGCCACCAGCACGGGAGGGGGTCATACCTTC. This sequence encodes CATSTGGGHTF.

This clone was detected only a few times. At the DNA level, this CDR3 is encoded by other sequences in the same sample as well. The chain has TRBV19 and TRBJ2-7; 8 bases fit TRBD1. The CDR3 is made up of 13 amino acids. Trimming took 4 bases from V and 3 from J; bases not matched to a gene: 2. Germline V gives CDR1 LNHDA, CDR2 SQIVND (reference sequence). The CDR3 sequence: CASSTTGVYEQYF. Written as DNA, the CDR3 is TGTGCCAGTAGTACGACAGGGGTCTACGAGCAGTACTTC.

J is TRBJ2-7 and V is TRBV5-4; 7 nucleotides align to TRBD1. This CDR3 comprises 14 residues. J was trimmed by 2 bases and V by 5 bases; bases with no gene match: 7. Germline loops: CDR1 SGHNT, CDR2 YYREEE (reference sequence). The CDR3 here is CASSWQGETYEQYF. The CDR3 DNA is TGTGCCAGCAGTTGGCAGGGGGAGACCTACGAGCAGTACTTC.

The gene calls are TRBV19 and TRBJ2-7, with D possibly being TRBD2 (6 bases). This CDR3 region has 15 residues. Germline CDR1 LNHDA, CDR2 SQIVND (reference sequence). With 5 bases removed from V and 3 bases from J, the gap between germline ends came to 17 bases. CDR3 sequence (DNA): TGTGCCAGTAGTGGTCTGCGGGACGGATACTACGAGCAGTACTTC. Amino acids: CASSGLRDGYYEQYF.

Notes on this clone: This specimen includes other DNA sequences encoding the same CDR3. The chain combines TRBV2 with TRBJ1-5; D is undetermined. CDR3 size: 15 residues. Deletions cut 3 bases from V and 0 bases from J, with 9 bases between. In germline, CDR1 is SNHLY, CDR2 FYNNEI. DNA of the CDR3: TGTGCCAGCAGTGAGTTTGGTAATAGCAATCAGCCCCAGCATTTT. The encoded protein is CASSEFGNSNQPQHF.

The chain joins TRBV4-1 to TRBJ1-4; D remains unclear. V lost 5 bases, J lost 1 base, and 5 bases lay in between. This CDR3 is built from 13 residues. CDR1 MGHRA and CDR2 YSYEKL come from the germline V gene. The CDR3: CASSTRTNEKLFF. CDR3 sequence (DNA): TGCGCCAGCAGCACTCGAACTAATGAAAAACTGTTTTTT.